Sequencing of this T cell receptor (beta chain) was carried out in a study of identical twins. This CDR3 has 12 amino acids. The V end lost 4 bases, the J end lost 8 bases, and 8 bases lay between the germline ends. Germline-derived CDR1 and CDR2 are SGHNT and YENEEA. In TCRdb, the 5' RACE reads were re-called with MiXCR into one record per CDR3 protein. Of some 760,000 distinct CDR3 sequences detected, roughly 18% appear once; the ten largest clones hold around 13%. These data were also reused for a study on T cells expressing NK-cell markers. This second report adds: As a fraction of CD8+ T cells, dominant NKG2C+ clonotypes reached roughly 1.0-7.0% in over 5 donors. A few donors showed these clonotypes also leading the CD3+CD56-NKG2C+ fraction.

The receptor's source is a young woman in good health. Specimen: PBMCs. The gene calls are TRBV11-3 and TRBJ2-2, with D hard to call. The CDR3 protein is CASSSESGELFF. For the CDR3, the DNA is TGTGCCAGCAGCTCCGAGTCAGGGGAGCTGTTTTTT.